The 19 T cell receptor beta chains given below trace back to one sample, sequenced in a study of molecular identifiers for immune sequencing clone quantification. TCRdb ran MiXCR on the PCR reads and lists one entry per CDR3 protein. The sample gives more than 70,000 distinct CDR3 sequences, roughly a fifth of which show up once; 1% to 1.2% is in the top ten. Material for sequencing was naive CD8+ T cells from blood, with Jurkat cell RNA spiked in. Subset reported: FACS-sorted CD8+CD4-CCR7+CD45RA+ naive T cells. The origin of the receptors is a human donor in good health. Some libraries in this study had Jurkat cell RNA spiked in.

This clonotype appeared many times. V gene TRBV4-3 combines with J gene TRBJ2-7; possible D gene TRBD1, 5 bases. Germline CDR1 reads LGHNA; CDR2 reads YSLEER. V shed 0 bases and J shed 7 bases, with 13 bases lying between them. The CDR3 consists of 14 residues. The CDR3 protein is CASSQDQGAWEQYF. DNA for the CDR3: TGCGCCAGCAGCCAAGATCAAGGGGCGTGGGAGCAGTACTTC.

Worth noting for this clonotype: A junction boundary mismatches the germline segment, possibly from a read error. This sequence joins TRBV14 and TRBJ2-5; D gene unclear. CDR1 is SGHDN and CDR2 is FVKESK in the germline V gene. CDR3 length: 12 amino acids. CDR3 sequence: CASSRVLEIQYF. DNA for the CDR3: TGTGCCAGCAGCCGAGTTTTAGAGATCCAGTACTTC.

This clonotype was counted only a few times. The genes are TRBV2 and TRBJ2-1; 11 bases fit TRBD2. CDR3 length: 15 amino acids. V trimming: 10 bases; J trimming: 0 bases; junction bases outside the gene matches: 5. The V gene's germline CDR1 is SNHLY and CDR2 FYNNEI. The CDR3 nucleotides read TGTGCCACCACGGGACTAGCGGACTCCTACAATGAGCAGTTCTTC. Translated, it gives CATTGLADSYNEQFF.

Ten or more counts support this clonotype. J is TRBJ2-7 and V is TRBV14, with 8 bases identical to TRBD1. This CDR3 comprises 15 residues. CDR1 is SGHDN, CDR2 FVKESK, per germline. The ends lost 1 base at V and 4 bases at J; junction bases unmatched: 6. The CDR3 nucleotides are TGTGCCAGCAGCCAAGCTTCAGGGGGCGGTTACGAGCAGTACTTC. Amino acid sequence: CASSQASGGGYEQYF.

This clonotype came up many times. As DNA, the CDR3 is TGTGCCAGCAGTTGGGGGACAAGGAACACTGAAGCTTTCTTT. This sequence encodes CASSWGTRNTEAFF. The chain joins TRBV28 to TRBJ1-1; D is perhaps TRBD1 (6 bases). Germline-derived CDR1 and CDR2 are MDHEN and SYDVKM. CDR3 length: 14 amino acids. The ends were cut back, 4 bases at V and 1 base at J, with 10 bases in the middle.

This clonotype was detected ten times or more. The CDR3 nucleotides read TGCGCCAGCAGCCAAGATCGAGCCCTCCTCTACAATGAGCAGTTCTTC. Translating it yields CASSQDRALLYNEQFF. The rearrangement links TRBV4-3 to TRBJ2-1; D unclear. The CDR3 runs 16 residues. The V gene lost 0 bases and the J gene lost 3 bases, with 12 bases spanning the gap. The V gene's germline CDR1 is LGHNA and CDR2 YSLEER.

This clonotype was recorded many times. V and J are TRBV20-1 and TRBJ1-3; TRBD1 matches at 7 bases. V lost 0 bases, J lost 4 bases, and 6 bases stayed unmatched. CDR1 DFQATT and CDR2 SNEGSKA come from the germline V gene (reference sequence). The CDR3 is 15 residues long. This chain's CDR3 is CSAREGRGVGNTIYF. CDR3 nucleotide sequence: TGCAGTGCTAGAGAAGGCAGGGGGGTAGGAAACACCATATATTTT.

In the case of this clonotype: This may be a read error: a much more frequent sequence differs by one nucleotide. This chain links TRBV7-2 with TRBJ2-2; maybe TRBD2 (5 bases). This CDR3 has 13 residues. Looked up from germline, CDR1 is SGHTA and CDR2 is FQGNSA. The CDR3 region has the DNA TGTGCCAGCAGCCTACTATTTCCCGGGGAGCTGTCTTTT. It codes for CASSLLFPGELSF.

V is TRBV12-3 or TRBV12-4 and J is TRBJ2-3; D perhaps matches TRBD2 (6 bases). This CDR3 comprises 16 residues. Trimming cost V 2 bases and J 1 base, with 13 bases left between them. The chain's CDR3 is CASSLYESSGTDTQYF. For the CDR3, the DNA is TGTGCCAGCAGTTTATATGAGTCTAGCGGCACAGATACGCAGTATTTT.

Regarding this clonotype: The CDR3 does not end in the conserved phenylalanine or tryptophan, so this is likely a read error. It is unclear where the CDR3 begins or ends on the DNA, so no DNA is shown, and the CDR3 is as TCRdb lists it. The V call is TRBV4-2, the J call TRBJ1-1; the D segment call TRBD1 is taken from the table without a DNA check. The CDR3 has 17 residues if both end residues are counted. The V gene's germline CDR1 is LGHNA and CDR2 YNFKEQ. CDR3 amino acids: CASSQDLIGGWDTEAFL.

This clonotype was detected only a few times. The chain uses TRBV4-3 and TRBJ2-2, with a weak D call TRBD2 (5 bases). This CDR3 has 17 amino acids. V lost 3 bases and J 0 bases, leaving 14 bases between the germline ends. In germline, CDR1 is LGHNA, CDR2 YSLEER. This CDR3 reads CASSQFSSASNTGELFF. DNA for the CDR3: TGCGCCAGCAGCCAGTTTAGTAGCGCCTCGAACACCGGGGAGCTGTTTTTT.

The J gene is TRBJ1-1, the V gene TRBV5-6; D might be TRBD1 (6 bases). V was clipped by 0 bases and J by 4 bases, with 19 bases between them. The CDR3 length is 17 residues. Germline CDR1 is SGHDT and CDR2 is YYEEEE. This chain's CDR3 is CASSLEQGWGIVTEAFF. The CDR3 DNA reads TGTGCCAGCAGCTTGGAGCAGGGGTGGGGTATCGTCACTGAAGCTTTCTTT. Full variable domain (remainder filled in from reference TRBV5-6 and TRBJ1-1): DAGVTQSPTHLIKTRGQQVTLRCSPKSGHDTVSWYQQALGQGPQFIFQYYEEEERQRGNFPDRFSGHQFPNYSSELNVNALLLGDSALYLCASSLEQGWGIVTEAFFGQGTRLTVV.

A word on this clonotype: A much larger clone is a single base away; this may be a read error. The chain combines TRBV27 with TRBJ2-2, with unresolved D. Per the germline V gene, CDR1 is MNHEY and CDR2 is SMNVEV (reference sequence). There are 15 residues in the CDR3. The CDR3 is CVSSLRGSNTGELFF. Here the CDR3 DNA reads TGTGTCAGCTCACTACGAGGATCCAACACCGGGGAGCTGTTTTTT.

About this clonotype itself: This may be a read error: a much more frequent sequence differs by one nucleotide. This chain uses TRBV20-1 with TRBJ2-2, with 7 nucleotides matching TRBD2. Germline lookup yields CDR1 DFQATT and CDR2 SNEGSKA (reference sequence). Unmatched junction bases numbered 2, after V lost 6 bases and J lost 7 bases. The CDR3 is 11 amino acids. This CDR3 reads CSAREGGELFF. For the CDR3, the DNA is TGCAGTGCAAGGGAGGGCGGGGAGCTGTTTTTT.

The rearrangement uses TRBV30 and TRBJ1-2; 7 nucleotides agree with TRBD1. The V segment lost 1 base and the J segment 3 bases; nucleotides outside the gene matches: 5. The germline CDR1 and CDR2 sequences are GTSNPN and SVGIG (reference sequence). This CDR3 region has 14 residues. The CDR3 is CAWSGQGMYYGYTF. The CDR3 DNA reads TGTGCCTGGAGTGGACAGGGAATGTACTATGGCTACACCTTC.

The chain carries TRBV13 and TRBJ2-7; 8 nucleotides align to TRBD2. J lost 9 bases, V lost 4 bases, and 8 bases had no gene match. The CDR3 runs 13 residues. Germline V gives CDR1 PRHDT, CDR2 FYEKMQ (reference sequence). CDR3 sequence (DNA): TGTGCCAGCAGCTCACGGGGGGGGGTCGGGCAGTACTTC. Its protein product is CASSSRGGVGQYF.

Regarding this clonotype: Being one base from a much bigger clone, this may be a read error. V is TRBV9 and J is TRBJ2-7; 8 bases fit TRBD1. Germline-derived CDR1 and CDR2 are SGDLS and YYNGEE. This CDR3 has 16 amino acids. CDR3 in amino acids: CVSSGHTGGSSYEQYF. CDR3 nucleotides: TGTGTCAGCAGCGGACACACAGGGGGAAGCTCCTACGAGCAGTACTTC.

The sample holds many counts of this clonotype. The chain joins TRBV29-1 to TRBJ2-3; 9 nucleotides align to TRBD2. Germline-derived CDR1 and CDR2 are SQVTM and ANQGSEA. V lost 8 bases, J lost 0 bases, and 6 bases stayed unmatched. The CDR3 is made up of 14 amino acids. The CDR3 loop is CSPRLADSTDTQYF. The CDR3 bases are TGCAGCCCGAGACTAGCGGATAGCACAGATACGCAGTATTTT.

This clonotype was found many times. The J gene is TRBJ2-5, the V gene TRBV6-5; TRBD1 might be the D (6 bases). The V gene's germline CDR1 is MNHEY and CDR2 SVGAGI. V was pared by 5 bases and J by 4 bases, with 11 bases between. This CDR3 spans 13 amino acids. CDR3 nucleotides: TGTGCCAGCAGTCAAATCAGGGGAGAGACCCAGTACTTC. It yields the protein CASSQIRGETQYF.